The entry below gives a single T cell receptor (beta chain) sequence along with its context. The sample belongs to a study of blood T cell repertoires in COVID-19. Whole-study context: Sites across the United States, Italy and Spain contributed samples from acute and convalescent COVID-19. Sample material is recorded as cDNA or gDNA derived from T cells, B-cell-depleted T cells, or PBMCs.

This CDR3 comprises 16 residues. Trimming cost V 2 bases and J 4 bases; bases outside gene matches: 8. CDR1 LNHDA and CDR2 SQIVND come from the germline V gene (reference sequence). How the authors handled the data: Scientists estimated how many nucleated cells there were by amplifying reference gene primers. Produced via immunoSEQ multiplex PCR; TCRdb's table is partial and in-frame only. From that table come the V and J calls and clone size; the DNA was used to work out D and trimming. Altogether under 300,000 clones are present, less than 85% being singletons, with the ten largest covering nearly 5%.

This sequence originates from a woman of 80 years or more with active or convalescent COVID-19. What was sequenced was peripheral blood. The rearrangement joins TRBV19 to TRBJ2-1, with 7 bases matching TRBD1. CDR3 DNA: TGTGCCAGTAGTATAATAAGGGACAGAGGTTACAATGAGCAGTTCTTC. It codes for CASSIIRDRGYNEQFF.